The T cell receptor (beta chain) under discussion was sequenced for a study of blood T cell repertoires in COVID-19. Study-wide background: From the United States, Italy and Spain came samples of acute and convalescent COVID-19. Nucleic acid was either cDNA or gDNA, and it came from T cells, B-cell-depleted T cells, or PBMCs.

TCRdb's table, derived via immunoSEQ multiplex PCR, lists solely in-frame clones and lacks some. Of approximately 82,000 clones listed, roughly 80% are singletons. The CDR3 consists of 14 residues. Germline lookup yields CDR1 LGHNA and CDR2 YNFKEQ. With 1 base removed from V and 5 bases from J, the gap between germline ends came to 12 bases. The TCR was taken from a woman between 70 and 85 years old with acute or convalescent COVID-19. The chain joins TRBV4-2 to TRBJ2-7; weak D call: TRBD2 (6 bases). The sequenced material came from peripheral blood. In DNA, the CDR3 is TGTGCCAGCAGCCAAGCCGGGAGAAACGACGAGCAGTACTTC. It codes for CASSQAGRNDEQYF.